This T cell receptor (beta chain) was documented in a study of a mutant IDH1 vaccine in newly diagnosed glioma. Whole-study context: The treated group averaged about 44 years old and was roughly 60% male, roughly 38% female. Findings and limits, study-wide: Apparently unrelated to pseudoprogression were changes in the top peripheral T cell clonotypes.

Clones were sequenced by immunoSEQ multiplex PCR, and TCRdb holds only the in-frame ones, with some missing. The table shows around 50,000 clones, with more than 80% occurring only once. The time point: baseline, week 1 (first vaccination visit). The treatment: pre-vaccination baseline after standard-of-care therapy. Diagnosis in the donors showed new WHO grade 3 or 4 astrocytomas that were IDH1-mutant and ATRX-lost. For this clone: Its cognate antigen is unknown.

Trimming took 0 bases from V and 2 from J, leaving 11 bases between them. The CDR3 length is 16 residues. Germline assignment: CDR1 KGHSH and CDR2 LQKENI. This receptor was identified in a man in his forties with glioma. The chain links TRBV18 to TRBJ1-5; D uncertain. The starting material was PBMCs, obtained from a glioma patient treated with radiotherapy, temozolomide or both. CDR3 sequence: CASSPPTAGGNQPQHF. CDR3 sequence (DNA): TGTGCCAGCTCACCACCCACCGCCGGGGGCAATCAGCCCCAGCATTTT.